Described below is a single T cell receptor beta chain sequence and its context. Its antigen is still unknown. No qualities accompany the bases; no much larger clone lies one base away. The library was prepared using the immunoSEQ multiplex PCR assay. The table was pulled from immuneACCESS by TCRdb, which kept in-frame rearrangements only. Such tables lose some clones; where checked, under half of the loss comes from unresolved V genes, and the rest has no known cause. In this sample the table shows tens of thousands of clones, 80% to 90% of which occur a single time. The top ten constitute 0.65% to 0.9% of the sample. In this study, focal radiation therapy paired with CTLA-4 blockade (ipilimumab) was tested in patients who had chemo-refractory metastatic non-small-cell lung cancer. These data originate in a study of radiotherapy plus CTLA-4 blockade in lung cancer (dated by TCRdb to the late 2010s). As for the study more broadly: Objective responses were observed in 15% to 20% of enrolled patients, and disease control was achieved in around 28%.

Study-wide findings and limitations: After treatment with radiotherapy and ipilimumab, TCR clones that came from tumors expanded in the peripheral blood. The strongest predictors of response, as reported, were early dynamic changes in blood T cell clones along with a rise in serum interferon-beta after radiation.

Ends trimmed: V by 6 bases, J by 6 bases; bases unmatched to a gene: 7. The CDR3 holds 13 amino acids from the cysteine to the phenylalanine. CDR3 DNA is the only sequence kept; it has 39 bases, read in frame from the first base. Based on the germline V gene (reference sequence), the CDR1 and CDR2 sequences are LNHDA and SQIVND. The clonotype originates from a human donor with non-small cell lung cancer who had stable disease on radiotherapy plus ipilimumab. The chain couples TRBV19 to TRBJ2-7, with 8 bases matching TRBD1. Source: peripheral blood, taken from a patient treated with radiotherapy plus ipilimumab. This receptor carries the CDR3 CASRSDRVGEQYF. In nucleotide form, the sequence is TGTGCCAGTAGATCGGACAGGGTTGGCGAGCAGTACTTC.